The 14 T cell receptor beta chains given below trace back to one sample, sequenced in a study of technical replicates of blood from several donors. Clones were read by immunoSEQ multiplex PCR, and TCRdb kept only the in-frame ones, dropping some. This table holds fewer than 90,000 clones, 80% to 95% found once. The sequenced sample was T cells isolated from PBMCs. The receptors come from a human donor in good health.

The chain carries TRBV25-1 and TRBJ1-4, with 7 positions matching TRBD1. Germline CDR1 MGHDK, CDR2 SYGVNS. The CDR3 runs to 15 residues. With 6 bases clipped from V and 4 bases from J, the junction kept 8 bases outside the gene matches. The CDR3 reads CASSATGLLNEKLFF. CDR3 DNA sequence: TGTGCCAGCAGCGCGACAGGGTTGCTTAATGAAAAACTGTTTTTT.

V gene TRBV5-1 combines with J gene TRBJ2-5; 8 bases are shared with TRBD2. V shed 0 bases and J 4 bases; nucleotides not matched to a gene: 5. The germline gives CDR1 SGHRS, CDR2 YFSETQ. CDR3 size: 15 residues. CDR3 sequence reads: CASSLAGSGRETQYF. The CDR3 DNA reads TGCGCCAGCAGCTTGGCCGGGAGCGGGAGAGAGACCCAGTACTTC.

The chain employs TRBV6-1 and TRBJ1-2; D remains ambiguous. V was clipped by 0 bases and J by 5 bases, with 13 bases between them. CDR3 length: 15 amino acids. CDR1 MNHNS and CDR2 SASEGT come from the germline V gene. The CDR3: CASSEAPGVGYGYTF. The DNA for the CDR3 is TGTGCCAGCAGTGAAGCCCCCGGGGTAGGGTATGGCTACACCTTC.

The chain employs TRBV6-5 and TRBJ1-3, with D perhaps TRBD1 (5 bases). CDR1 and CDR2 (germline): MNHEY, SVGAGI. This CDR3 contains 14 residues. The germline V and J ends were trimmed by 3 bases and 1 base, with 7 bases remaining between them. This CDR3 is CASSYSGSGNTIYF. As DNA, the CDR3 is TGTGCCAGCAGTTATTCAGGGTCTGGAAACACCATATATTTT.

The CDR3: CASSLGLAGAISDTQYF. CDR3 bases: TGTGCCAGCAGCTTAGGACTAGCGGGAGCCATCTCAGATACGCAGTATTTT. The chain is built from TRBV11-1 and TRBJ2-3; TRBD2 agrees at 12 bases. Germline V gives CDR1 SGHAT, CDR2 FQDESV (reference sequence). The CDR3 contains 17 residues. With 1 base clipped from V and 4 bases from J, the junction kept 6 bases outside the gene matches.

V gene TRBV19 combines with J gene TRBJ2-7; 8 nucleotides align to TRBD2. J lost 3 bases, V lost 3 bases, and 7 bases had no gene match. The germline V gene encodes CDR1 LNHDA and CDR2 SQIVND (reference sequence). The CDR3 covers 15 residues. For the CDR3, the DNA is TGTGCCAGTAGTATTGGAGCGAGCGGGGGCTACGAGCAGTACTTC. It translates to CASSIGASGGYEQYF.

V and J are TRBV7-8 and TRBJ1-2; D gene ambiguous. This CDR3 is 13 amino acids long. Between the trimmed V and J ends, which lost 1 base and 5 bases, there was a span of 8 bases. Germline V gives CDR1 SGHVS, CDR2 FQNEAQ. CDR3 in DNA: TGTGCCAGCAGCTTAGTTACTTCTTATGGCTACACCTTC. Translation gives CASSLVTSYGYTF.

The chain joins TRBV7-3 to TRBJ2-5, with a weak D call TRBD1 (5 bases). The CDR3 totals 13 residues. V lost 6 bases and J 1 base, leaving 9 bases between the germline ends. Germline V gene data show CDR1 as SGHTA and CDR2 as FQGTGA. This CDR3 reads CASSYQGQETQYF. In DNA form, the CDR3 reads TGTGCCAGCAGTTATCAGGGCCAAGAGACCCAGTACTTC.

The CDR3 region is CAASDRSYNEQFF. The CDR3 DNA reads as TGCGCCGCGTCTGATCGTTCCTACAATGAGCAGTTCTTC. This rearrangement joins TRBV4-1 to TRBJ2-1; no definite D call. Trimming pared 11 bases from V and 1 base from J, leaving 12 bases between. Germline loops: CDR1 MGHRA, CDR2 YSYEKL. The CDR3 totals 13 residues.

V gene TRBV30 combines with J gene TRBJ2-7; D gene unclear. The CDR3 sequence is 11 residues long. Germline V lookup: CDR1 GTSNPN, CDR2 SVGIG (reference sequence). Trimming took 5 bases from V and 0 from J, leaving 5 bases between them. CDR3 DNA sequence: TGTGCCTGGGCTACCTCCTACGAGCAGTACTTC. It yields the protein CAWATSYEQYF.

The rearrangement joins TRBV9 to TRBJ1-1; TRBD1 is a possible D gene (5 bases). The ends were cut back, 3 bases at V and 7 bases at J, with 13 bases in the middle. This CDR3 has 13 amino acids. Looked up from germline, CDR1 is SGDLS and CDR2 is YYNGEE. This CDR3 reads CASSGGTAFEAFF. The DNA for the CDR3 is TGTGCCAGCAGCGGCGGGACGGCTTTTGAAGCTTTCTTT.

The rearrangement links TRBV19 to TRBJ2-2; D unclear. The germline V and J ends were trimmed by 3 bases and 0 bases, with 8 bases remaining between them. CDR1 is LNHDA, CDR2 SQIVND, per germline (reference sequence). The CDR3 has 15 residues. CDR3 nucleotides: TGTGCCAGTAGTATTTTCGTAACGAACACCGGGGAGCTGTTTTTT. This gives the protein CASSIFVTNTGELFF.

This chain joins TRBV2 and TRBJ2-3, with D perhaps matching TRBD2 (5 bases). Germline lookup yields CDR1 SNHLY and CDR2 FYNNEI. V was shortened by 4 bases and J by 3 bases, with 20 bases between the two germline ends. This CDR3 contains 17 residues. CDR3 coding DNA: TGTGCCAGCAGTGCTTTTCGGACTGGAAGTCTGACAGATACGCAGTATTTT. It encodes CASSAFRTGSLTDTQYF.

The chain has TRBV27 and TRBJ1-4; the D gene is possibly TRBD1 (5 bases). CDR3 length: 14 amino acids. Trimming removed 8 bases from V and 4 bases from J, with 14 bases in between. The germline CDR1 and CDR2 sequences are MNHEY and SMNVEV (reference sequence). The CDR3 sequence: CASRLRQNNEKLFF. CDR3 in DNA: TGTGCCAGCCGTCTTCGACAGAATAATGAAAAACTGTTTTTT. The variable domain in full, completed from reference TRBV27 and TRBJ1-4, reads EAQVTQNPRYLITVTGKKLTVTCSQNMNHEYMSWYRQDPGLGLRQIYYSMNVEVTDKGDVPEGYKVSRKEKRNFPLILESPSPNQTSLYFCASRLRQNNEKLFFGSGTQLSVL.